These T cell receptor beta chains were read from a single sample in a study of cytomegalovirus exposure and HLA in healthy donors. TCRdb's table, derived via immunoSEQ multiplex PCR, lists solely in-frame clones and lacks some. The data hold about 190,000 clones, with about 80% observed a single time. Sequenced material: PBMCs. These receptors all come from a woman aged 18-35 years in good health and CMV-seropositive. Each CDR3 is given with its conserved first and last residue. Fields, in order: V gene, D gene, clone size, J gene, CDR3 protein, CDR3 DNA. D genes are given only for firm matches. Size is stated for part of the rows, as once, few or many counts, or as a class when the clone is expanded.

>TRBV2|TRBD2|NA|TRBJ2-2
CASRVGLAGGPGTGELFF
TGTGCCAGCAGAGTCGGACTAGCGGGGGGGCCCGGCACCGGGGAGCTGTTTTTT
>TRBV5-4|TRBD1|NA|TRBJ1-2
CASSLKAGTEYGYTF
TGTGCCAGCAGCTTAAAAGCCGGGACAGAATATGGCTACACCTTC
>TRBV9|TRBD1|NA|TRBJ2-7
CASSVAGTGKYEQYF
TGTGCCAGCAGCGTAGCTGGGACAGGTAAATACGAGCAGTACTTC
>TRBV27|TRBD1|NA|TRBJ1-2
CASSDGDRGRSYTF
TGTGCCAGCAGTGATGGGGACAGGGGGCGAAGCTACACCTTC
>TRBV19|NA|NA|TRBJ1-3
CASSTNMNSGNTIYF
TGTGCCAGTAGTACGAACATGAACTCTGGAAACACCATATATTTT
>TRBV5-1|NA|NA|TRBJ1-4
CASSSTGNPQEKLFF
TGCGCCAGCAGCTCCACCGGGAACCCTCAGGAAAAACTGTTTTTT
>TRBV4-3|NA|NA|TRBJ1-1
CASSQDQGRGFTEAFF
TGCGCCAGCAGCCAAGATCAGGGCAGGGGATTTACTGAAGCTTTCTTT
>TRBV11-2|TRBD1|NA|TRBJ1-2
CASSLRDRGHLFGYTF
TGTGCCAGCAGCCTACGGGACAGGGGACATCTGTTTGGCTACACCTTC
>TRBV11-3|NA|once|TRBJ2-1
CASSGVGNEQFF
TGTGCCAGCTCGGGGGTTGGCAATGAGCAGTTCTTC
>TRBV29-1|NA|NA|TRBJ2-3
CSSSGNTDTQYF
TGCAGCTCCTCGGGGAACACAGATACGCAGTATTTT
>TRBV11-2|TRBD1|once|TRBJ1-3
CASSLDRGGTGNTIYF
TGTGCCAGCAGCTTGGACAGGGGAGGAACTGGAAACACCATATATTTT
>TRBV4-2|TRBD1|NA|TRBJ1-4
CASSPGQGIATNEKLFF
TGTGCCAGCAGCCCCGGACAGGGCATAGCAACTAATGAAAAACTGTTTTTT
>TRBV7-8|TRBD2|NA|TRBJ2-7
CASSLERLAGFYEQYF
TGTGCCAGCAGCTTAGAGCGGCTAGCGGGGTTCTACGAGCAGTACTTC
>TRBV14|NA|few|TRBJ2-4
CASSQEVGGYIQYF
TGTGCCAGCAGCCAAGAAGTAGGGGGTTACATTCAGTACTTC
>TRBV11-2|TRBD1|NA|TRBJ2-7
CASSLGTGGYEQYF
TGTGCCAGCAGCTTAGGGACAGGGGGGTACGAGCAGTACTTC
>TRBV5-1|TRBD2|NA|TRBJ2-7
CASSSTSGGTYEQYF
TGCGCCAGCAGCTCAACTAGCGGGGGAACCTACGAGCAGTACTTC
>TRBV5-4|TRBD2|NA|TRBJ2-5
CASRPGGPRETQYF
TGTGCCAGCAGACCGGGGGGGCCTCGAGAGACCCAGTACTTC
>TRBV5-6|TRBD1|NA|TRBJ1-2
CASSYYRGRPVQRPYTF
TGTGCCAGCAGCTACTACAGGGGGCGTCCTGTGCAGAGGCCCTACACCTTC
>TRBV6-1|TRBD1|NA|TRBJ2-6
CASSGRDRVWSGANVLTF
TGTGCCAGCAGTGGCCGGGACAGGGTTTGGTCTGGGGCCAACGTCCTGACTTTC
>TRBV5-4|TRBD1|NA|TRBJ2-5
CASSDGAPRQGQETQYF
TGTGCCAGCAGCGATGGAGCTCCTCGACAGGGACAAGAGACCCAGTACTTC
>TRBV9|TRBD2|NA|TRBJ2-1
CASAGDSYNEQFF
TGTGCCAGTGCGGGGGACTCCTACAATGAGCAGTTCTTC
>TRBV10-3|NA|once|TRBJ2-7
CAIKTDIVDEQYF
TGTGCCATCAAGACGGACATCGTGGACGAGCAGTACTTC
>TRBV5-5|NA|NA|TRBJ1-3
CASSGGRALSGNTIYF
TGTGCCAGCAGCGGGGGCAGGGCCCTCTCTGGAAACACCATATATTTT
>TRBV2|TRBD2|NA|TRBJ2-1
CASSTSGGWNEQFF
TGTGCCAGCAGTACTAGCGGGGGATGGAATGAGCAGTTCTTC
>TRBV28|NA|NA|TRBJ2-2
CASFLVLTGELFF
TGTGCCAGCTTTTTAGTTCTAACCGGGGAGCTGTTTTTT
>TRBV13|NA|once|TRBJ1-2
CASSLGRGGYGYTF
TGTGCCAGCAGCTTAGGCAGGGGTGGCTATGGCTACACCTTC
>TRBV5-6|TRBD1|NA|TRBJ1-2
CASSSIRTGLNYGYTF
TGTGCCAGCAGCTCTATTCGGACAGGCTTAAACTATGGCTACACCTTC
>TRBV2|NA|NA|TRBJ1-2
CASSGRPSYGYTF
TGTGCCAGCAGTGGGCGGCCTAGCTATGGCTACACCTTC
>TRBV18|NA|NA|TRBJ1-1
CASSPQATEAFF
TGTGCCAGCTCACCACAAGCCACTGAAGCTTTCTTT